This TCR beta chain derives from a study of cytomegalovirus exposure and HLA in healthy donors. Regarding the study as a whole: Some public TCRs appeared in many individuals, while most sequences were rare. Sequencing artifact likely explains a cluster of highly shared sequence variants. Immune exposure information comprised only CMV serostatus. When presence/absence was analysed, sequencing depth was taken to be roughly uniform across donors.

Trimming pared 4 bases from V and 7 bases from J, leaving 7 bases between. The CDR3 runs 11 residues. Germline V gene lookup returns CDR1 MNHNY and CDR2 SVGAGI (reference sequence). The PCR employed 60 Vbeta primers together with 13 Jbeta primers. Clones were sequenced by immunoSEQ multiplex PCR, and TCRdb holds only the in-frame ones, with some missing. The top ten hold less than 8.5% of the sample, which has a few hundred thousand clones, 80% to 85% seen once. In regard to this clone: As yet, its antigen is unknown.

The specimen was PBMCs. The genes are TRBV6-6 and TRBJ1-2; D uncertain. The receptor's source is a woman aged 55-70 years in good health and CMV-seropositive. The CDR3 DNA sequence: TGTGCCAGCAGTTTAGAGGGTGGCTACACCTTC. Residues: CASSLEGGYTF.